These 30 T cell receptor beta chains share one sample of origin, sequenced in a study of neurological immune-mediated disorders. Described time point: longitudinal time-point 1 (baseline). TCRdb independently ran MiXCR on the 5' RACE reads; one entry per CDR3 protein. Among fewer than 90,000 distinct CDR3 sequences, 10% were seen once, and the ten largest hold approximately 9.5%. Sequencing input: PBMCs. All receptors derive from a young man in good health.

This clonotype was detected many times. CDR3 sequence (DNA): TGTGCCAGCATGTCCCTCGGACGCACAGATACGCAGTATTTT. Protein product: CASMSLGRTDTQYF. The rearrangement links TRBV27 to TRBJ2-3; no definite D call. Per germline, CDR1 MNHEY and CDR2 SMNVEV (reference sequence). CDR3 length: 14 residues. Trimming stripped 7 bases from V and 1 base from J, with 12 bases between.

In its sample, this clonotype was seen a few times. The chain is built from TRBV10-3 and TRBJ2-3, with 15 bases fitting TRBD2. The germline gives CDR1 ENHRY, CDR2 SYGVKD. The CDR3 sequence is 18 residues long. V was pared by 6 bases and J by 1 base, with 8 bases of the junction left unmatched. The CDR3 region is CAISLGTSGRRGTDTQYF. The CDR3 DNA reads as TGTGCCATCAGCCTTGGGACTAGCGGGAGGAGGGGCACAGATACGCAGTATTTT.

This sequence joins TRBV3-1 and TRBJ1-4; D unclear. The germline V and J ends were trimmed by 3 bases and 8 bases, with 13 bases remaining between them. CDR1 is LGHDT and CDR2 is YNNKEL in the germline V gene (reference sequence). The CDR3 is 14 amino acids. CDR3 in DNA: TGTGCCAGCAGCCAGGAGGGAGGAGGAGAAAAACTGTTTTTT. Protein sequence: CASSQEGGGEKLFF.

Details on this clonotype: This may stem from a read error, because a much larger clone lies one nucleotide away. The V gene is TRBV5-1, the J gene TRBJ2-5; D is possibly TRBD1 (5 bases). CDR3 size: 14 residues. Germline V lookup: CDR1 SGHRS, CDR2 YFSETQ. The CDR3 reads CASTRVGGQETQNF. The CDR3 bases are TGCGCCAGCACCCGAGTGGGCGGACAAGAGACCCAGAACTTC.

For this clonotype: This may be a read error, as it is one base from a much larger clone. V usage is TRBV27 and J usage is TRBJ2-3; a possible D gene is TRBD1 (6 bases). Germline loops: CDR1 MNHEY, CDR2 SMNVEV (reference sequence). V was shortened by 6 bases and J by 7 bases, with 14 bases between the two germline ends. This CDR3 spans 13 amino acids. The DNA for the CDR3 is TGTGCCAGCAGCCAGGGGCCTGTAAATACGCAGTATTTT. It yields the protein CASSQGPVNTQYF.

This clonotype showed up many times. The genes are TRBV7-9 and TRBJ2-2; perhaps TRBD1 as D (6 bases). The CDR3 is 15 residues long. CDR1 SEHNR and CDR2 FQNEAQ come from the germline V gene (reference sequence). V was shortened by 4 bases and J by 5 bases, with 14 bases between the two germline ends. CDR3 sequence reads: CASSSRGIGTGELFF. As DNA, the CDR3 is TGTGCCAGCAGCTCCAGGGGAATTGGTACCGGGGAGCTGTTTTTT.

At least ten counts were recorded for this clonotype. The V gene is TRBV10-3, the J gene TRBJ2-1; the D gene is possibly TRBD2 (6 bases). V was trimmed by 10 bases and J by 4 bases, leaving 11 bases between them. Germline-derived CDR1 and CDR2 are ENHRY and SYGVKD. CDR3 length equals 12 residues. The CDR3 DNA is TGTGCCACCAAGACTAGTTACAATGAGCAGTTCTTC. It encodes CATKTSYNEQFF.

The sample holds many counts of this clonotype. This chain connects TRBV18 to TRBJ2-1, with D possibly TRBD2 on 6 matching bases. V was clipped by 0 bases and J by 5 bases, with 17 bases between them. CDR1 is KGHSH and CDR2 is LQKENI in the germline V gene. The CDR3 totals 17 residues. CDR3 loop: CASSPPGSLATNNEQFF. CDR3 DNA sequence: TGTGCCAGCTCACCACCTGGGTCGCTAGCGACAAACAATGAGCAGTTCTTC.

This clonotype was counted many times. This CDR3 is CSASPGPSYNEQFF. As DNA, the CDR3 is TGCAGTGCGAGCCCGGGACCAAGCTACAATGAGCAGTTCTTC. The rearrangement joins TRBV20-1 to TRBJ2-1; D possibly matches TRBD1 or TRBD2 (5 bases each). The CDR3 runs to 14 residues. Germline V lookup: CDR1 DFQATT, CDR2 SNEGSKA (reference sequence). With 6 bases removed from V and 3 bases from J, the gap between germline ends came to 15 bases.

As for this clonotype: A much larger clone lies a single base off, so this may be a read error. The rearrangement uses TRBV7-6 and TRBJ2-7, with unresolved D. The CDR3 contains 13 residues. Trimming removed 7 bases from V and 3 bases from J, with 13 bases in between. Germline V gene lookup returns CDR1 SGHVS and CDR2 FNYEAQ. The CDR3 sequence is CASTNGDFYEQYF. For the CDR3, the DNA is TGTGCCAGCACGAACGGAGATTTCTACGAGCAGTACTTC.

This clonotype showed up many times. V usage is TRBV5-1 and J usage is TRBJ2-7; TRBD1 matches at 9 bases. This CDR3 is 15 amino acids long. J was trimmed by 5 bases and V by 6 bases; bases with no gene match: 12. Germline V lookup: CDR1 SGHRS, CDR2 YFSETQ. Here the CDR3 DNA reads TGCGCCAGCACCTTTAGGGGACAGGGTGTTGACGAGCAGTACTTC. This encodes CASTFRGQGVDEQYF.

This clonotype came up many times. V is TRBV7-2 and J is TRBJ2-5, with 7 bases fitting TRBD2. J was trimmed by 3 bases and V by 2 bases; bases with no gene match: 6. CDR3 size: 15 residues. Germline values: CDR1 SGHTA, CDR2 FQGNSA. In DNA form, the CDR3 reads TGTGCCAGCAGCTTACAAGCGGGGATTAAAGAGACCCAGTACTTC. As protein: CASSLQAGIKETQYF. Drawing the rest from reference TRBV7-2 and TRBJ2-5, the complete variable domain is GAGVSQSPSNKVTEKGKDVELRCDPISGHTALYWYRQSLGQGLEFLIYFQGNSAPDKSGLPSDRFSAERTGGSVSTLTIQRTQQEDSAVYLCASSLQAGIKETQYFGPGTRLLVL.

As regards this clonotype: A read error is likely, as this CDR3 ends without the conserved phenylalanine or tryptophan. The DNA is omitted, as the CDR3 cannot be located on it reliably, and the CDR3 follows TCRdb's listing. The chain links TRBV6-5 to TRBJ2-5; the table's D call TRBD2 went unverified against the DNA. A total of 16 residues make up the CDR3, ends included. Per the germline V gene, CDR1 is MNHEY and CDR2 is SVGAGI. CDR3 in amino acids: CAIRAEGRAIQETHYS.

This clonotype was found many times. The V gene is TRBV4-1, the J gene TRBJ2-3, with D perhaps TRBD2 (5 bases). Deletions cut 5 bases from V and 12 bases from J, with 21 bases between. This CDR3 is 14 amino acids long. Looked up from germline, CDR1 is MGHRA and CDR2 is YSYEKL. The CDR3 DNA reads TGCGCCAGCAGCGAACACCTTGGACTCTCCTCCCAGTATTTT. This sequence encodes CASSEHLGLSSQYF.

The chain recombines TRBV10-1 with TRBJ2-1; maybe TRBD2 (5 bases). Per germline, CDR1 WNHNN and CDR2 SYGVQD (reference sequence). The CDR3 totals 15 residues. V shed 0 bases and J shed 7 bases, with 13 bases lying between them. The CDR3 here is CASSESKLVGNEQFF. CDR3 DNA sequence: TGCGCCAGCAGTGAGTCGAAACTAGTAGGGAATGAGCAGTTCTTC.

V usage is TRBV5-1 and J usage is TRBJ2-5; no reliable D call. Germline loops: CDR1 SGHRS, CDR2 YFSETQ. There are 14 residues in the CDR3. Trimming removed 0 bases at V and 4 bases at J, with 10 bases between. The CDR3 DNA follows: TGCGCCAGCAGCTTGGCCTCTGATCGAGAGACCCAGTACTTC. It yields the protein CASSLASDRETQYF.

At least ten counts were recorded for this clonotype. The V call is TRBV28, the J call TRBJ2-1; D gene uncertain. CDR1 is MDHEN, CDR2 SYDVKM, per germline. V was clipped by 2 bases and J by 2 bases, with 10 bases between them. The CDR3 runs to 15 residues. DNA of the CDR3: TGTGCCAGCAGTTTACCCCCTCCAGCCTACAATGAGCAGTTCTTC. Protein: CASSLPPPAYNEQFF.

This clonotype was picked up many times. The rearrangement joins TRBV20-1 to TRBJ2-1; 10 bases line up with TRBD2. V lost 2 bases, J lost 12 bases, and 1 base stayed unmatched. The CDR3 sequence is 11 residues long. Germline V gene data show CDR1 as DFQATT and CDR2 as SNEGSKA (reference sequence). The CDR3 DNA reads as TGCAGTGCTAGACAGCGGGAGGGGCAGTTCTTC. Amino acids: CSARQREGQFF.

There are many counts of this clonotype. The chain combines TRBV7-3 with TRBJ2-1, with 10 bases aligning to TRBD2. The junction had 3 bases not matched to a gene; V was cut back by 1 base and J by 6 bases. Germline V CDR1 and CDR2: SGHTA, FQGTGA. The CDR3 totals 15 residues. This CDR3 reads CASSLIAGGINEQFF. DNA for the CDR3: TGTGCCAGCAGCTTAATAGCGGGAGGAATCAATGAGCAGTTCTTC. The entire variable domain, with the rest obtained from reference TRBV7-3 and TRBJ2-1, is as follows: GAGVSQTPSNKVTEKGKYVELRCDPISGHTALYWYRQSLGQGPEFLIYFQGTGAADDSGLPNDRFFAVRPEGSVSTLKIQRTERGDSAVYLCASSLIAGGINEQFFGPGTRLTVL.

This clonotype was seen repeatedly, ten times or more. The chain is built from TRBV12-3 or TRBV12-4 and TRBJ2-4, with D possibly TRBD2 on 5 matching bases. CDR3 length: 16 amino acids. V lost 6 bases and J 0 bases, leaving 15 bases between the germline ends. CDR3 DNA: TGTGCCAGCAGGCGTGGAGGATCACTAGCCAAAAACATTCAGTACTTC. This gives the protein CASRRGGSLAKNIQYF.

About this clonotype: This may be a read error, as it is one base from a much larger clone. The J gene is TRBJ2-2, the V gene TRBV20-1; 7 bases align to TRBD1. CDR3 size: 14 residues. V lost 2 bases, J lost 7 bases, and 7 bases stayed unmatched. Germline CDR1 DFQATT, CDR2 SNEGSKA (reference sequence). CDR3 amino acids: CSARTGTVIGELFF. DNA for the CDR3: TGCAGTGCTAGAACCGGGACAGTGATCGGGGAGCTGTTTTTT.

Many counts were recorded for this clonotype. This chain links TRBV7-9 with TRBJ1-1; D unclear. The V gene's germline CDR1 is SEHNR and CDR2 FQNEAQ (reference sequence). V dropped 6 bases and J dropped 2 bases, with 10 bases sitting between them. This CDR3 is built from 13 residues. CDR3 in amino acids: CASSQDLNTEAFF. The CDR3 bases are TGTGCCAGCAGTCAAGACCTCAACACTGAAGCTTTCTTT.

Many counts were recorded for this clonotype. The chain recombines TRBV7-2 with TRBJ1-5; D gene unclear. Germline lookup yields CDR1 SGHTA and CDR2 FQGNSA. There are 15 residues in the CDR3. V lost 0 bases and J lost 4, with 10 bases in between. The CDR3 is CASSLANRANQPQHF. In DNA form, the CDR3 reads TGTGCCAGCAGCTTAGCCAACCGGGCTAATCAGCCCCAGCATTTT.

This clonotype was seen ten or more times. The chain recombines TRBV6-4 with TRBJ2-1, with 13 bases aligning to TRBD2. Germline values: CDR1 MRHNA, CDR2 SNTAGT. The CDR3 length is 16 residues. V lost 2 bases, J lost 2 bases, and 0 bases stayed unmatched. The DNA of the CDR3 is TGTGCCAGCAGTGACGGGACTAGCGGGACCTACAATGAGCAGTTCTTC. It yields the protein CASSDGTSGTYNEQFF.

This clonotype has ten or more counts. The V call is TRBV9, the J call TRBJ1-6, with D tentatively TRBD1 (6 bases). CDR1 and CDR2 from the germline V gene are SGDLS and YYNGEE. Trimming cost V 4 bases and J 8 bases, with 13 bases left between them. This CDR3 has 14 residues. The CDR3 is CASSSGQGYSPLHF. The CDR3 coding sequence is TGTGCCAGCAGCTCCGGGCAGGGGTATTCACCCCTCCACTTT.

The table lists this clonotype with a few counts. The V call is TRBV27, the J call TRBJ2-5; perhaps TRBD1 as D (5 bases). V dropped 6 bases and J dropped 2 bases, with 16 bases sitting between them. Germline V gene lookup returns CDR1 MNHEY and CDR2 SMNVEV (reference sequence). This CDR3 comprises 15 residues. For the CDR3, the DNA is TGTGCCAGCAGAGAAGACAGTGCTTCTCAAGAGACCCAGTACTTC. This encodes CASREDSASQETQYF.

This clonotype was seen at least ten times. The chain employs TRBV20-1 and TRBJ2-2, with no clear D. Trimming pared 3 bases from V and 3 bases from J, leaving 5 bases between. This CDR3 is 12 amino acids long. Germline lookup yields CDR1 DFQATT and CDR2 SNEGSKA (reference sequence). CDR3 nucleotide sequence: TGCAGTGCTAGTGGAGACACCGGGGAGCTGTTTTTT. As protein: CSASGDTGELFF.

This clonotype showed up just a few times. The CDR3 here is CASSLSQYYGYTF. CDR3 coding DNA: TGTGCCAGCAGTTTATCCCAGTACTATGGCTACACCTTC. This sequence joins TRBV27 and TRBJ1-2; D unresolved. In germline, CDR1 is MNHEY, CDR2 SMNVEV (reference sequence). This CDR3 contains 13 residues. Trimming took 0 bases from V and 3 from J, leaving 5 bases between them.

This clonotype came up many times. The rearrangement joins TRBV20-1 to TRBJ2-7; the match to TRBD1 covers 8 bases. The germline V gene has CDR1 DFQATT and CDR2 SNEGSKA (reference sequence). This CDR3 is built from 14 residues. The J segment lost 0 bases and the V segment lost 5 bases, leaving 6 bases of the junction unmatched. CDR3 region: CSAPGGSSSYEQYF. CDR3 nucleotide sequence: TGCAGTGCTCCAGGGGGCTCGAGCTCCTACGAGCAGTACTTC.

Comments on this clonotype: A junction boundary mismatches the germline segment, possibly from a read error. The gene calls are TRBV28 and TRBJ2-1, with D possibly being TRBD2 (6 bases). The CDR3 totals 12 residues. Germline V gene sequence: CDR1 MDHEN, CDR2 SYDVKM. In DNA, the CDR3 is TGTGCCAGCATAGACATGGACTATGAGCACTTCTTC. It is translated as CASIDMDYEHFF.